This T cell receptor (beta chain) originates from a study of cytomegalovirus exposure and HLA in healthy donors (dated by TCRdb to the late 2010s). Study-level background: According to an earlier analysis of around 600 of the donors, about 170 million T cells yielded roughly 100 million unique TCR beta sequences and about 280 Gb of sequence data. An early release that covered approximately 600 HLA-typed donors contained approximately 300 gigabases of sequencing data and 85 million to 100 million unique TCR sequences. Of the approximately 370 genotyped donors, 75% to 85% were placed in the genetic ancestry cluster associated with self-reported Caucasian donors. A later genetic analysis used genome-wide SNP genotypes for about three fifths of the 666 donors, treating that subset as a discovery cohort. Donor age, sex, ethnicity and CMV serostatus were compiled alongside the repertoire data. Along with the roughly 710-subject first cohort, a separate validation cohort of 120 different subjects was used. The study aimed to test whether signatures of past pathogen exposure could be identified by cataloging public T cell receptors. The study used immunosequencing to profile the T cell repertoires of under 700 subjects and linked those repertoires to cytomegalovirus serostatus. In the later analysis, no new phenotypic data were used to find candidate immune exposures; instead, reliance was placed on TCR beta sequences and their occurrence across donors. Across around 400 genotyped donors of the cohort, an average of about 240,000 unique TCR beta nucleotide sequences per donor were sequenced, and roughly 18% of those sequences were non-productive. High-throughput TCR immunosequencing, statistical association of individual TCRs with disease status, and machine learning were combined to predict cytomegalovirus infection status. Every repertoire in the discovery cohort had been generated on one and the same sequencing platform. To decide whether each TCR beta V gene segment behaved as functional or pseudogenic, an earlier analysis of some 600 of the donors relied on high-throughput TCR beta sequencing. Because of strong linkage in the cohort, five DR-DQ haplotypes were treated as single units for association and clustering. The number of typed donors differed by locus: about 629-630 for A, B, C, DRB1 and DQB1; some 500 for DQA1; roughly 600 for DPA1; and roughly 490 for DPB1. HLA typing included class I and class II loci at four-digit resolution. A later analysis re-analyzed previously published TCR beta repertoires from 500 to 700 donors and added high-resolution HLA genotyping to study TCR occurrence patterns. Paper-wide results and their limitations: The study listed approximately 150 TCR beta chains as associated with cytomegalovirus. The classifier was reported to diagnose cytomegalovirus status with high specificity and sensitivity in both the original and validation cohorts. When HLA alleles, especially DR and DQ, strongly co-occurred, TCR associations were difficult to assign to individual alleles. Because HLA typing was missing for some donors at each locus, association tests included only the typed subset. An earlier analysis of around 600 of the donors showed that most TCR beta V segments appeared in productive rearrangements either about 87% or about 30% of the time, which broadly matched IMGT annotations. Because counts were too low, seventeen rarely observed V segments, including chromosome 9 orphons, were left out of the earlier analysis of some 600 of the donors. Sequencing depth was assumed to be roughly uniform across donors in the presence/absence analyses, though that assumption may not hold. The sequencing pipeline was judged likely to have produced a cluster of highly shared sequence variants as a technical artifact. Correlated functional status among segregating V segments might be attributable to linkage disequilibrium, but an unknown experimental factor could not be ruled out. A later analysis found that HLA-associated TCR beta chains were more clonally expanded and had lower generation probabilities than equally common non-associated chains. While some public TCRs were present in many individuals, most TCR sequences turned up only very rarely across donors. In this cohort, only TCR beta chains were sequenced, and detectable features were limited by the absence of alpha or paired-chain data. Specific HLA alleles were associated with about 17,000 TCR beta sequences at a false discovery rate of 0.05 in a later analysis. Some IMGT-functional V segments, including TRBV6-2 and TRBV6-3, could not be told apart with the 87-base-pair reads, so those segments were excluded. An association between a missense DCLRE1C variant and V-gene and J-gene trimming of TCR beta chains was found in a later genetic analysis and replicated in an independent cohort. According to the authors, the approach could potentially be generalized to other disease states and immunological phenotypes. A few of the identified cytomegalovirus-associated TCR beta chains were confirmed in vitro to be specific for cytomegalovirus antigens. According to a later genetic analysis, donors in an Asian-associated ancestry cluster had fewer N-insertions in productive TCRs than the approximately 650-donor mean. According to a later analysis, parvovirus B19, influenza, CMV and Epstein-Barr virus appeared linked to several top co-occurrence clusters. Most CMV-associated TCR beta chains appeared to be HLA-restricted in a later analysis, and the HLA associations seemed to be driven largely by CMV exposure. In a later analysis, TCR association rates were found to vary across HLA loci, with the most associated TCRs seen for DRB1 alleles and the fewest for HLA-C alleles. The only immune exposure information available for the cohort was CMV serostatus. A further reported finding was that TCR beta sequences accurately predicted the HLA-A and HLA-B alleles for most subjects in the first cohort.

The library was obtained by the immunoSEQ multiplex PCR assay. For the multiplex PCR, a mixture combining 60 forward primers for TCR Vbeta segments and 13 reverse primers for TCR Jbeta segments was used. The CDR3 region of rearranged TCR beta genes was amplified from genomic DNA with a multiplex PCR assay. The amplified TCR beta libraries were sequenced on the Illumina HiSeq System as 87-base-pair reads. The study's own analysis went as follows. Across the 670 or so repertoires, a later analysis counted tens of millions of unique TCR beta chains, roughly 11 million of which were shared by at least two donors. Raw reads were error-corrected and collapsed into unique sequences by a nearest-neighbor algorithm in which closely related sequences were merged to remove PCR and sequencing errors. CDR3 sequences were aligned to IMGT reference sequences to assign V, D and J gene segments. For a sequence to be retained, a match of at least six nucleotides was required to both a V gene segment and a J gene segment. A rearrangement counted as productive if the CDR3 had no stop codons and remained in frame with V and J, and every other rearrangement counted as non-productive. Following IMGT convention, CDR3 was defined as the stretch from the second conserved V-encoded cysteine to the conserved J-encoded phenylalanine. Sequences without an unambiguous match to a single V gene segment were excluded from the earlier analysis of 450 to 750 of the donors. In an earlier analysis of approximately 590 of the donors, a V segment was called functional when productive rearrangements were above 56.7%, and segregating when the standard deviation between donors exceeded 5%. A statistical classification framework was developed to diagnose cytomegalovirus status using the catalog of TCR beta chain sequences. A later analysis assigned V and J genes by comparing TCR nucleotide sequences with IMGT/GENE-DB human TR gene sequences. In a later analysis, CDR3 sequences and most-parsimonious VDJ recombination scenarios were assigned using the TCRdist pipeline. In a later analysis, each TCR beta chain was defined by its CDR3 amino acid sequence together with its V-gene family, and reads lacking a unique V-gene family were excluded. To address suspected cross-contamination and a sequencing artifact, a later analysis removed some 620 highly shared, low-generation-probability nucleotide sequences. For each public chain, a later analysis derived a clonal expansion index from normalized ranks of inferred template counts within each repertoire. A later analysis computed generation probabilities with a VDJ recombination model fitted to out-of-frame rearrangements, and checked the results against IGoR. In a later analysis, TCR-TCR, TCR-HLA and TCR-CMV co-occurrence was scored with hypergeometric tests, and a repertoire-size bias correction was applied to TCR pairs. A later analysis estimated false discovery rates by permuting HLA or CMV assignments 20 times. In a later analysis, co-occurring TCRs were grouped with DBSCAN, and TCRdist sequence similarity was added when clustering was performed within HLA-allele-positive subsets. Co-occurrence clustering excluded repertoires with fewer than 30,000 or more than 120,000 public chains, plus five with anomalous nucleotide sharing. TCRdb stores this immuneACCESS table with in-frame sequences only. Part of the clones is absent; in the studies checked, under half of the shortfall reflects unresolved V genes, and no reason is known for the rest. V and J calls and clone size are copied from that table; D and trimming were computed from the DNA. Recorded for this sample are some 100,000 clones; 70% to 85% of them occurred a single time. More than 0.95% of the sample belongs to the ten largest clones.

This clone was found a few times. Its antigen target is currently unknown. Base qualities are missing; no much larger clone stands one base away. The cohort comprised under 700 healthy bone marrow donors. Cohort members were all nominally healthy when sampled, although unrecorded immune exposures were likely present. The donor tested CMV seronegative and was one of the 352 seronegative cohort members. Every donor gave a peripheral blood sample, and the peripheral blood mononuclear cells from that sample were used for TCR beta sequencing. Genomic DNA extraction from the blood cell samples was performed with the Qiagen DNeasy Blood Extraction Kit. The V and J ends are trimmed by 4 bases and 6 bases, leaving 24 bases between them. Reading the germline V gene gives CDR1 SGHAT and CDR2 FQNNGV. The CDR3 contains 18 residues, cysteine and phenylalanine counted. Only the CDR3 region is kept as DNA, spanning 54 bases read in frame from base 1.

The sample was PBMCs. In this chain, TRBV11-2 is recombined with TRBJ2-2; matching of 5 bases hints at TRBD2 as the D gene. The sequence derives from a woman between 18 and 29 years old in good health and CMV-seronegative. Read as DNA, the sequence is TGTGCCAGCAGCTCTTCCCGGGCGGCTAGCATACGCGCCGGGGAGCTGTTTTTT. Translated, it reads CASSSSRAASIRAGELFF.